What follows are 14 T cell receptor beta chains derived from one specimen sequenced in a study of shared clonotypes between healthy human individuals. TCRdb keeps only in-frame clones here, not all; method: immunoSEQ multiplex PCR. The table lists around 550,000 clones, 95% to 97% of them singletons. Sequenced input: naive CD4+ T cells sorted from blood. Subset specified: CD45RA+ positively selected. The receptors here all came from a woman in her 30s in good health.

This rearrangement joins TRBV14 to TRBJ2-3; D not resolved. There are 14 residues in the CDR3. Germline V gene lookup returns CDR1 SGHDN and CDR2 FVKESK. Trimming took off 4 bases at V and 3 bases at J, with 11 bases between the two ends. The CDR3 protein is CASSPLLGTDTQYF. CDR3 in DNA: TGTGCCAGCAGCCCCCTTTTAGGGACAGATACGCAGTATTTT.

The chain links TRBV11-2 to TRBJ1-3, with D unresolved. This CDR3 region has 15 residues. Germline CDR1 SGHAT, CDR2 FQNNGV. Deletions cut 0 bases from V and 0 bases from J, with 6 bases between. CDR3 region: CASSLDLGSGNTIYF. The CDR3 DNA reads as TGTGCCAGCAGCTTAGACCTCGGCTCTGGAAACACCATATATTTT.

The chain has TRBV18 and TRBJ2-5, with 14 bases that match TRBD2. The V segment lost 1 base and the J segment 3 bases; nucleotides outside the gene matches: 4. Germline V lookup: CDR1 KGHSH, CDR2 LQKENI. The CDR3 consists of 17 residues. The CDR3 is CASSPRGLAGAEETQYF. As DNA, the CDR3 is TGTGCCAGCTCACCACGGGGACTAGCGGGAGCGGAAGAGACCCAGTACTTC.

The rearrangement links TRBV9 to TRBJ2-2, with 14 bases fitting TRBD2. Germline V gene lookup returns CDR1 SGDLS and CDR2 YYNGEE. This CDR3 has 18 amino acids. J lost 4 bases, V lost 2 bases, and 7 bases had no gene match. CDR3 DNA: TGTGCCAGCAGCGTGACTAGCGGGAGGGCCTATCGCACCGGGGAGCTGTTTTTT. Its translation is CASSVTSGRAYRTGELFF.

The genes are TRBV29-1 and TRBJ2-1; a weak D match, TRBD1 (6 bases). Germline-derived CDR1 and CDR2 are SQVTM and ANQGSEA. The ends were cut back, 0 bases at V and 8 bases at J, with 17 bases in the middle. The CDR3 covers 15 residues. This CDR3 reads CSVEDQGLDFDEQFF. DNA of the CDR3: TGCAGCGTTGAAGATCAGGGGCTCGACTTCGATGAGCAGTTCTTC.

The rearrangement links TRBV10-3 to TRBJ1-1; 9 bases are a match to TRBD1. V gave up 0 bases and J gave up 0 bases; unmatched junction bases: 8. Germline loops: CDR1 ENHRY, CDR2 SYGVKD. CDR3 length: 18 amino acids. The CDR3 here is CAISESIGTGMMNTEAFF. The CDR3 DNA follows: TGTGCCATCAGTGAGTCCATCGGGACAGGGATGATGAACACTGAAGCTTTCTTT.

On this clone itself: Other DNA sequences in this sample translate to the same CDR3. V and J are TRBV7-9 and TRBJ1-1; no reliable D call. The length of the CDR3 is 13 residues. Germline CDR1 and CDR2: SEHNR and FQNEAQ (reference sequence). The V end lost 2 bases, the J end lost 2 bases, and 6 bases lay between the germline ends. CDR3 in amino acids: CASSLQENTEAFF. The CDR3 region has the DNA TGTGCCAGCAGCTTACAAGAAAACACTGAAGCTTTCTTT. Using reference TRBV7-9 and TRBJ1-1 for the parts outside the CDR3, the full variable domain is DTGVSQNPRHKITKRGQNVTFRCDPISEHNRLYWYRQTLGQGPEFLTYFQNEAQLEKSRLLSDRFSAERPKGSFSTLEIQRTEQGDSAMYLCASSLQENTEAFFGQGTRLTVV.

V is TRBV5-1 and J is TRBJ2-7, with D perhaps matching TRBD1 or TRBD2 (5 bases each). The CDR3 contains 13 residues. V lost 5 bases and J lost 2, with 11 bases in between. Germline V lookup: CDR1 SGHRS, CDR2 YFSETQ. DNA of the CDR3: TGCGCCAGCAGGGGGGACGACCCCTACGAGCAGTACTTC. Amino acid sequence: CASRGDDPYEQYF.

The chain couples TRBV9 to TRBJ2-5; D is ambiguous. The germline V gene has CDR1 SGDLS and CDR2 YYNGEE. The CDR3 runs to 13 residues. The germline V and J ends were trimmed by 1 base and 2 bases, with 6 bases remaining between them. The CDR3 sequence is CASSVFGQETQYF. The CDR3, as DNA: TGTGCCAGCAGCGTATTTGGGCAAGAGACCCAGTACTTC.

The chain links TRBV28 to TRBJ2-1, with TRBD2 identical over 12 bases. V dropped 4 bases and J dropped 4; count of bases not matched to a gene: 14. Per germline, CDR1 MDHEN and CDR2 SYDVKM. CDR3 length: 19 amino acids. The CDR3, as DNA: TGTGCCAGCAGTTCCCACCCTTCCCCGACTAGCGGGAGATACAATGAGCAGTTCTTC. It yields the protein CASSSHPSPTSGRYNEQFF.

This chain uses TRBV5-6 with TRBJ1-5; TRBD1 aligns across 7 bases. Germline CDR1 SGHDT, CDR2 YYEEEE. After removal of 2 bases from V and 3 bases from J, the junction contained 2 bases not matched to a gene. CDR3 size: 14 residues. In DNA, the CDR3 is TGTGCCAGCAGCTTAGGGACAGTCAATCAGCCCCAGCATTTT. Its protein product is CASSLGTVNQPQHF.

The chain links TRBV5-1 to TRBJ2-5; D possibly corresponds to TRBD2 (5 bases). Germline-derived CDR1 and CDR2 are SGHRS and YFSETQ. V lost 4 bases and J 2 bases, leaving 9 bases between the germline ends. The CDR3 sequence is 13 residues long. The CDR3 region has the DNA TGCGCCAGCAGCGGCGGGCCGCAAGAGACCCAGTACTTC. This codes for CASSGGPQETQYF.

The V call is TRBV1, the J call TRBJ2-5; the table gives TRBD2 as D, unverified against the DNA. Near its end, the DNA agrees better with TRBJ2-7, so the J call may be wrong. TRBV1 corresponds to a pseudogene. The CDR3 runs to 16 residues. CDR3 protein: CTSSQDPGLAGYEQYF. CDR3 coding DNA: TGCACCAGCAGCCAAGATCCGGGACTAGCGGGATACGAGCAGTACTTC.

The chain employs TRBV6-6 and TRBJ1-1; D not resolved. Germline CDR1 reads MNHNY; CDR2 reads SVGAGI (reference sequence). The ends were cut back, 0 bases at V and 2 bases at J, with 10 bases in the middle. This CDR3 is built from 15 residues. The CDR3 DNA reads as TGTGCCAGCAGTTACTCGAAACAGAGAAACACTGAAGCTTTCTTT. Translation: CASSYSKQRNTEAFF.